This T cell receptor beta chain was retrieved from a study of shared clonotypes between healthy human individuals. Study results and caveats: Relative to their counterparts shared across all four donors, non-shared clonotypes exhibited diminished generation probabilities.

Generated by immunoSEQ multiplex PCR, the TCRdb table keeps only in-frame clones and is missing some. The profile shows more than 550,000 clones, 72% of them singletons. On this clone: Antigen specificity is unknown.

Germline CDR1 is MNHEY and CDR2 is SMNVEV (reference sequence). The CDR3 runs 15 residues. The germline V and J ends were trimmed by 0 bases and 8 bases, with 13 bases remaining between them. The V and J genes are TRBV27 and TRBJ1-4; D is possibly TRBD1 (5 bases). This clonotype was sampled from a woman in her twenties or thirties in good health. The sequenced sample consisted of memory CD4+ T cells sorted from blood. Subset defined: CD45RA-negative fraction. CDR3 nucleotides: TGTGCCAGCAGTTTATCGCCAGGGTGGGACGAAAAACTGTTTTTT. This codes for CASSLSPGWDEKLFF.